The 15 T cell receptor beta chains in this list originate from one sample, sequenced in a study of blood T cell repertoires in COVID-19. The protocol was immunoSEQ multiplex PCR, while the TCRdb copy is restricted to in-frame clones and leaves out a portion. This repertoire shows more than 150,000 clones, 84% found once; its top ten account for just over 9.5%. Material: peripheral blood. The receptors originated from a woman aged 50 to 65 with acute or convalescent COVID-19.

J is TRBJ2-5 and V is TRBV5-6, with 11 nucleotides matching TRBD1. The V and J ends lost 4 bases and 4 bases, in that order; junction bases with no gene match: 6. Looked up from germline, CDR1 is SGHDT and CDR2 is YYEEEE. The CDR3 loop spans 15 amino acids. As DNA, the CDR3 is TGTGCCAGCAGCCCCGGGACAGGGGGACGAGAGACCCAGTACTTC. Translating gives CASSPGTGGRETQYF.

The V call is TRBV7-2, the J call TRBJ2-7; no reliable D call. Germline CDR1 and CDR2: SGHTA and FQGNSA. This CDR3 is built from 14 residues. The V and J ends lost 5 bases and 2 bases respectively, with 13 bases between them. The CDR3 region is CASSRHPRAYEQYF. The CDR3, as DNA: TGTGCCAGCAGCCGTCATCCCCGAGCCTACGAGCAGTACTTC.

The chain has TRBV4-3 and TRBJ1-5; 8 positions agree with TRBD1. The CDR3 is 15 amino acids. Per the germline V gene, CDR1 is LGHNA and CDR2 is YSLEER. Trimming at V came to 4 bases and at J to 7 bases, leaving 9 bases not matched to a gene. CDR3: CASSPGTGAGQPQHF. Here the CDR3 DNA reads TGCGCCAGCAGCCCTGGGACAGGAGCGGGGCAGCCCCAGCATTTT.

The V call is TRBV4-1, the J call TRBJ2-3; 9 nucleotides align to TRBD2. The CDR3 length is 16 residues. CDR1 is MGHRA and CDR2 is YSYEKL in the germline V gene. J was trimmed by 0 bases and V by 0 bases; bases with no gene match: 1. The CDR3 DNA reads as TGCGCCAGCAGCCAAGATGGACTAGCGAGCACAGATACGCAGTATTTT. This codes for CASSQDGLASTDTQYF.

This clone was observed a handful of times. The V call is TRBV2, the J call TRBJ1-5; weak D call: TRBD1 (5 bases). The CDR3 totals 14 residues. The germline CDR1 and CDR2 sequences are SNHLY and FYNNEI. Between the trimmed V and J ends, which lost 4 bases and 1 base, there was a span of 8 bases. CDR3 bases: TGTGCCAGCAGTGGGGGCCAGAGCAATCAGCCCCAGCATTTT. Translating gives CASSGGQSNQPQHF.

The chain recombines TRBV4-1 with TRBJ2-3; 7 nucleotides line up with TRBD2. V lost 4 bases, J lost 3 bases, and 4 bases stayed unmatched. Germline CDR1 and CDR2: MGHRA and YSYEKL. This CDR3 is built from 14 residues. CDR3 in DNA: TGCGCCAGCAGCCGACAACTAGCGACAGATACGCAGTATTTT. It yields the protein CASSRQLATDTQYF.

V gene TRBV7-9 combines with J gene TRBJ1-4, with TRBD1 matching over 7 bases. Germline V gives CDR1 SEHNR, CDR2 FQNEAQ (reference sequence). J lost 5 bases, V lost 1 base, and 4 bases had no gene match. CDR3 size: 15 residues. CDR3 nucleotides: TGTGCCAGCAGCTTAGGGGGACAGAGAAATGAAAAACTGTTTTTT. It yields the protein CASSLGGQRNEKLFF.

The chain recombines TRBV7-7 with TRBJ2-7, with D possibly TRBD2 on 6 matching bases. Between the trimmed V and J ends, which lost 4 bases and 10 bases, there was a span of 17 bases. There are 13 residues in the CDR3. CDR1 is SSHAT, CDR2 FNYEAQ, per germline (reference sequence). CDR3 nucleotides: TGTGCCAGCAGCTCCGGCGCTGGAGGGGTTCAGTACTTC. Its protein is CASSSGAGGVQYF. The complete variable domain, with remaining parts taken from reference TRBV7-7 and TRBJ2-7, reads GAGVSQSPRYKVTKRGQDVTLRCDPISSHATLYWYQQALGQGPEFLTYFNYEAQPDKSGLPSDRFSAERPEGSISTLTIQRTEQRDSAMYRCASSSGAGGVQYFGPGTRLTVT.

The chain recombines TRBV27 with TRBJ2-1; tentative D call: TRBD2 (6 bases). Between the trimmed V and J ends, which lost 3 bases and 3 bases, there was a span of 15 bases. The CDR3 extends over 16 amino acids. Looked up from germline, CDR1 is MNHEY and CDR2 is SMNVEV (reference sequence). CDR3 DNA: TGTGCCAGCAGTTTTTTATCTGCGGGGAACTACAATGAGCAGTTCTTC. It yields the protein CASSFLSAGNYNEQFF.

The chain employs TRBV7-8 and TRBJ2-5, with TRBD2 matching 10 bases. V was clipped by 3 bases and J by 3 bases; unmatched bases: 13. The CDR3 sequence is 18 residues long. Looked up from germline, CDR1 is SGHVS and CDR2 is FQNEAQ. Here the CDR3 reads CASSFVTSGDGRKETQYF. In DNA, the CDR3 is TGTGCCAGCAGCTTCGTCACTAGCGGGGATGGCAGGAAAGAGACCCAGTACTTC.

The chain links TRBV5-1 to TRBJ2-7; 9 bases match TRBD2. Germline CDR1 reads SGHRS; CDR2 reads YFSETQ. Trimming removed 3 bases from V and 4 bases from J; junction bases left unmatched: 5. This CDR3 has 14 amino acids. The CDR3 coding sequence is TGCGCCAGCAGCTCGACTAGCGGATCATACGAGCAGTACTTC. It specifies CASSSTSGSYEQYF.

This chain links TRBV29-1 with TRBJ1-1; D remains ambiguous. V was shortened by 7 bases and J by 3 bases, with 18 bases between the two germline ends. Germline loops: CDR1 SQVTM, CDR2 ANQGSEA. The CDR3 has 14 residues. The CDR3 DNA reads TGCAGCGCGGTCGGCGGGCGCGGACACACTGAAGCTTTCTTT. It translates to CSAVGGRGHTEAFF.

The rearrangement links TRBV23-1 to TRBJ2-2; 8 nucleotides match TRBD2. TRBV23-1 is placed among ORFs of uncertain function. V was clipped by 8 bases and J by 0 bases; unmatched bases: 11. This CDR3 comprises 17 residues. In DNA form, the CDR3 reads TGCGCCAGCCCTGGGGTTCCGGGGGGGGCGAACACCGGGGAGCTGTTTTTT. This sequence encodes CASPGVPGGANTGELFF.

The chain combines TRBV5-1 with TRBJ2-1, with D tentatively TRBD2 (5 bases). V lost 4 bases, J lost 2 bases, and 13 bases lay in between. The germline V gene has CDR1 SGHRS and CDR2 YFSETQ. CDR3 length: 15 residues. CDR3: CASSTASPTYNEQFF. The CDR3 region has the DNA TGCGCCAGCAGCACGGCTAGCCCTACCTACAATGAGCAGTTCTTC.

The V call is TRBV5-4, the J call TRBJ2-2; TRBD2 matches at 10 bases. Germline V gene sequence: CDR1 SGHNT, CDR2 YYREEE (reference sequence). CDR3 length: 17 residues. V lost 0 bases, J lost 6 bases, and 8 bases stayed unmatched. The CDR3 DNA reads TGTGCCAGCAGCTTGGGGCCGGGCAGCGGGAGGGCCGGGGAGCTGTTTTTT. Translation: CASSLGPGSGRAGELFF.